The 5 T cell receptor beta chains in this list originate from one sample, sequenced in a study of cytomegalovirus exposure and HLA in healthy donors. The PCR ran on 60 Vbeta and 13 Jbeta primers. Generated by immunoSEQ multiplex PCR, the TCRdb table keeps only in-frame clones and is missing some. Of about 96,000 clones listed, under 85% are singletons. The sample taken for sequencing was PBMCs. The receptor source for this set is a woman in her 70s in good health and CMV-seropositive.

The rearrangement links TRBV18 to TRBJ2-5, with no clear D. The CDR3 has 13 amino acids. V gave up 0 bases and J gave up 2 bases, with 4 bases separating them. Looked up from germline, CDR1 is KGHSH and CDR2 is LQKENI. This chain's CDR3 is CASSPPSQETQYF. The DNA for the CDR3 is TGTGCCAGCTCACCACCGAGTCAAGAGACCCAGTACTTC.

The chain carries TRBV6-6 and TRBJ1-2; D call uncertain. There are 14 residues in the CDR3. The V gene lost 4 bases and the J gene lost 4 bases, with 13 bases spanning the gap. Per the germline V gene, CDR1 is MNHNY and CDR2 is SVGAGI (reference sequence). The CDR3 loop reads CASSSTEGIYGYTF. The CDR3 DNA is TGTGCCAGCAGTTCTACGGAGGGCATCTATGGCTACACCTTC.

The J gene is TRBJ2-7, the V gene TRBV28, with 8 bases identical to TRBD1. The J segment lost 4 bases and the V segment lost 2 bases, leaving 4 bases of the junction unmatched. This CDR3 comprises 14 residues. Germline CDR1 and CDR2: MDHEN and SYDVKM. CDR3 sequence reads: CASSLTGGRYEQYF. The CDR3 coding sequence is TGTGCCAGCAGTTTAACAGGGGGGAGATACGAGCAGTACTTC. The variable domain in full, completed from reference TRBV28 and TRBJ2-7, reads DVKVTQSSRYLVKRTGEKVFLECVQDMDHENMFWYRQDPGLGLRLIYFSYDVKMKEKGDIPEGYSVSREKKERFSLILESASTNQTSMYLCASSLTGGRYEQYFGPGTRLTVT.

V gene TRBV7-3 combines with J gene TRBJ2-1; 9 bases fit TRBD1. Germline CDR1 SGHTA, CDR2 FQGTGA. The CDR3 has 15 amino acids. With V trimmed by 0 bases and J by 5 bases, 2 bases remained unmatched. The CDR3 protein is CASSLTQGAHNEQFF. The CDR3 DNA is TGTGCCAGCAGCTTAACACAGGGGGCTCACAATGAGCAGTTCTTC.

The chain carries TRBV27 and TRBJ1-6; TRBD1 is a possible D gene (5 bases). This CDR3 spans 15 amino acids. Germline values: CDR1 MNHEY, CDR2 SMNVEV (reference sequence). Trimming left V 5 bases short and J 7 bases short, with 15 bases between. CDR3 sequence reads: CASSPPGLPNSPLHF. In DNA, the CDR3 is TGTGCCAGCAGTCCGCCGGGACTACCAAATTCACCCCTCCACTTT.